This T cell receptor beta chain comes out of a study of blood T cell repertoires in COVID-19. Losses at the gene ends were 5 bases for V and 1 base for J; bases not matched to a gene: 5. Germline V gene data show CDR1 as SGHRS and CDR2 as YFSETQ. This CDR3 is 15 amino acids long. As processed by the authors: Amplifying reference gene primers gave estimates of nucleated cell counts. TCRdb's table, derived via immunoSEQ multiplex PCR, lists solely in-frame clones and lacks some. The D gene and trimming were derived from the DNA, and the V and J assignments and clone size from that table. The table includes tens of thousands of clones, around three quarters detected once.

Sequencing was carried out using peripheral blood. The V and J genes are TRBV5-1 and TRBJ2-3, with 9 bases aligning to TRBD2. The source is a woman in her seventies with acute or convalescent COVID-19. The CDR3 DNA follows: TGCGCCAGCAGGATAGCGGGAGCAGGCACAGATACGCAGTATTTT. The encoded protein is CASRIAGAGTDTQYF.